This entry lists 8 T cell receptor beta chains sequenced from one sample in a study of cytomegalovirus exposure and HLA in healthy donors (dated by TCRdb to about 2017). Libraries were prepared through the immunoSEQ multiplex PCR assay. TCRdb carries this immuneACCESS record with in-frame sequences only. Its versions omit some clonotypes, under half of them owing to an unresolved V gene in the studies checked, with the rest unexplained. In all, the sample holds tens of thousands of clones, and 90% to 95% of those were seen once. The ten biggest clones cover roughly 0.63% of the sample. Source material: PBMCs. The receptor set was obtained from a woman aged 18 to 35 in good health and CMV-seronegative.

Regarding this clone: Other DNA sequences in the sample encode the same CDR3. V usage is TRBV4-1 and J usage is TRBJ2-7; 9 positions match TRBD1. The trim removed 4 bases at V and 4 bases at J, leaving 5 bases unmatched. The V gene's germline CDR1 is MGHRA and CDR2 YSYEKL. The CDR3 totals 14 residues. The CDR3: CASSLGTGTYEQYF. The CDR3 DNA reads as TGCGCCAGCAGCCTTGGGACAGGGACTTACGAGCAGTACTTC.

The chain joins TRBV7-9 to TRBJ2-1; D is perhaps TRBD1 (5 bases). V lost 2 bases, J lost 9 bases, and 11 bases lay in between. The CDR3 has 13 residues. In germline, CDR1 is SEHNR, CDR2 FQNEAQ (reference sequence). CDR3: CASSLQGKAEQFF. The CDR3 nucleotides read TGTGCCAGCAGCTTACAGGGTAAGGCTGAGCAGTTCTTC. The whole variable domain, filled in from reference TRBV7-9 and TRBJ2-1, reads DTGVSQNPRHKITKRGQNVTFRCDPISEHNRLYWYRQTLGQGPEFLTYFQNEAQLEKSRLLSDRFSAERPKGSFSTLEIQRTEQGDSAMYLCASSLQGKAEQFFGPGTRLTVL.

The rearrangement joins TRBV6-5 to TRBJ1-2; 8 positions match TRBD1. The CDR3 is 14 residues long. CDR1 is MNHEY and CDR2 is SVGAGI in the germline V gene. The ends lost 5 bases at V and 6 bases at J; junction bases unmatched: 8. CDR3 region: CASSAATGENGYTF. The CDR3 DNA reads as TGTGCCAGCAGTGCGGCGACAGGGGAGAATGGCTACACCTTC.

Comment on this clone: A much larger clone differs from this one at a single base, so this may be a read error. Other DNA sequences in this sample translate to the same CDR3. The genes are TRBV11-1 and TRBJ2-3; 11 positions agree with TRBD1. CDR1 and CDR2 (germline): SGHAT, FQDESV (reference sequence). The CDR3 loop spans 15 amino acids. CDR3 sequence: CASSLGQGETDTQYF. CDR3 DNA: TGTGCTAGCAGCTTGGGACAGGGGGAGACAGATACGCAGTATTTT.

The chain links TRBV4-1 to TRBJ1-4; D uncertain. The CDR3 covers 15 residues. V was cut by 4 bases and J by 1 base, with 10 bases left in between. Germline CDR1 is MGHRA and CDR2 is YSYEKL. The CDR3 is CASSLSFGTNEKLFF. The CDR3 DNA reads TGCGCCAGCAGCCTTAGTTTCGGAACTAATGAAAAACTGTTTTTT.

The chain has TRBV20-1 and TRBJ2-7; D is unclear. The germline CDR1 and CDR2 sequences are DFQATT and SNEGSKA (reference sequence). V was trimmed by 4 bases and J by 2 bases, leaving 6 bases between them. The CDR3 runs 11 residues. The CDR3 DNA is TGCAGTGCTAACAGAGCCTACGAGCAGTACTTC. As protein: CSANRAYEQYF.

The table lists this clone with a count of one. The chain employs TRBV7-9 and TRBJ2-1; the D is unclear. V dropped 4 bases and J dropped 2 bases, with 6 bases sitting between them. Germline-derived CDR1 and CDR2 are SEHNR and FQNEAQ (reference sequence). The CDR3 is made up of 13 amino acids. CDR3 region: CASSSRPYNEQFF. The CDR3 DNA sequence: TGTGCCAGCAGCTCCCGTCCCTACAATGAGCAGTTCTTC.

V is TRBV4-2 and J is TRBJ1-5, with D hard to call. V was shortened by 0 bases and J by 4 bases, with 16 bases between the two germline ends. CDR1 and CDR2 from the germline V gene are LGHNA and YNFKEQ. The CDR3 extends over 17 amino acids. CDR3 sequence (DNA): TGTGCCAGCAGCCAAGACGGCTCCGGTCCGACTAATCAGCCCCAGCATTTT. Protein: CASSQDGSGPTNQPQHF.